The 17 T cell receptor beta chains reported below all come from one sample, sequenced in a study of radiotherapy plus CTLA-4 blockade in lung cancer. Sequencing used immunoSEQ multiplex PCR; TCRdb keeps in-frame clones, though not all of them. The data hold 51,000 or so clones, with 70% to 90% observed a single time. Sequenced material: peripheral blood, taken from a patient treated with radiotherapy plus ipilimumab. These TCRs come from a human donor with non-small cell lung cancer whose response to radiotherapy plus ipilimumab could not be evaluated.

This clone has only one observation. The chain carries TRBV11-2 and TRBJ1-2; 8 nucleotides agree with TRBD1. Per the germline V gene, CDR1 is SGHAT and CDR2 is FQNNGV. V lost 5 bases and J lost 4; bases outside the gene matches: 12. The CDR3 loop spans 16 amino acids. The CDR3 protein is CASSRGSQGGLYGYTF. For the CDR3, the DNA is TGTGCCAGCAGCCGGGGGTCACAGGGGGGGCTCTATGGCTACACCTTC.

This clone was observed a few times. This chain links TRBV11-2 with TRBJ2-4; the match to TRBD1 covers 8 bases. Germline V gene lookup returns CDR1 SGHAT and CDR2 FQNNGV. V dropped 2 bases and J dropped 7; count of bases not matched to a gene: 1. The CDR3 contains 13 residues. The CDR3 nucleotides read TGTGCCAGCAGCTTACGGACAGGGAACATTCAGTACTTC. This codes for CASSLRTGNIQYF.

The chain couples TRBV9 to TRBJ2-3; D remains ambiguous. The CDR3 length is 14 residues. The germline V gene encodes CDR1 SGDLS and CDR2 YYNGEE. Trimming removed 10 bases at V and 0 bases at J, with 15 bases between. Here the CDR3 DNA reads TGTGCCCCACCCCCACCCCGGAGCACAGATACGCAGTATTTT. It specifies CAPPPPRSTDTQYF.

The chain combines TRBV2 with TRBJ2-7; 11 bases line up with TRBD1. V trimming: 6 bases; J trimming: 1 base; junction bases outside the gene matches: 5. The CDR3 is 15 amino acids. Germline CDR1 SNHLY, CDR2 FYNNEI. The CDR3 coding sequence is TGTGCCAGCAGCGGGGACAGGGGGGGTTCCTACGAGCAGTACTTC. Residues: CASSGDRGGSYEQYF.

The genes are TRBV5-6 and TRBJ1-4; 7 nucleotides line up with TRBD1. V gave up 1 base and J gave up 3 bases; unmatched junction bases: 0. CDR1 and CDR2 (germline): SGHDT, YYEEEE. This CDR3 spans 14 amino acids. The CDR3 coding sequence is TGTGCCAGCAGCTTGAGGGGGCCTAATGAAAAACTGTTTTTT. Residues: CASSLRGPNEKLFF.

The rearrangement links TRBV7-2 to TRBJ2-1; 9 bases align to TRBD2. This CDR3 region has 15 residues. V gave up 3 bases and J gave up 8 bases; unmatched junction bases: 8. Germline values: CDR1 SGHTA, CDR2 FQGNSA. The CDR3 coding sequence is TGTGCCAGCAGCTTGGGCGGGAGGGCCCTCGATGAGCAGTTCTTC. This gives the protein CASSLGGRALDEQFF.

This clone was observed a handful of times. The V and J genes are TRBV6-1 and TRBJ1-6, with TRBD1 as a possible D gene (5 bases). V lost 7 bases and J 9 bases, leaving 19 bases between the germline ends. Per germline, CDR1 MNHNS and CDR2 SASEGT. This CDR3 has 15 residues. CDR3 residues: CASIRERQGLSPLHF. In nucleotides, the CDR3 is TGTGCCAGCATCCGGGAGAGGCAGGGACTTTCACCCCTCCACTTT.

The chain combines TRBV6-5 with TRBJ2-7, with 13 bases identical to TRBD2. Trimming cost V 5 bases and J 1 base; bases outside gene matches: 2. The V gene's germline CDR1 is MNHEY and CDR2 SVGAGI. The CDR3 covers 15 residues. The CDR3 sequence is CASSAGLAGSYEQYF. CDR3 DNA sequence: TGTGCCAGCAGTGCGGGACTAGCGGGGTCCTACGAGCAGTACTTC.

This CDR3 reads CASSRPDRRDQPQHF. The CDR3 DNA is TGTGCCAGCAGTCGCCCGGACAGGCGGGATCAGCCCCAGCATTTT. The J gene is TRBJ1-5, the V gene TRBV28, with TRBD1 identical over 7 bases. This CDR3 has 15 residues. The germline CDR1 and CDR2 sequences are MDHEN and SYDVKM. J lost 5 bases, V lost 5 bases, and 9 bases had no gene match. Based on the CDR3 plus reference TRBV28 and TRBJ1-5, the full variable domain is DVKVTQSSRYLVKRTGEKVFLECVQDMDHENMFWYRQDPGLGLRLIYFSYDVKMKEKGDIPEGYSVSREKKERFSLILESASTNQTSMYLCASSRPDRRDQPQHFGDGTRLSIL.

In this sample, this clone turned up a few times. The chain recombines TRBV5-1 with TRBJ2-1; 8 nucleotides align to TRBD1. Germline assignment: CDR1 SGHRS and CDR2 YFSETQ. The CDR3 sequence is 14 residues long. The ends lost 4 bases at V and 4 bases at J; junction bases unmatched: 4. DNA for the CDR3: TGCGCCAGCAGCCCCGGACAGGGTTACAATGAGCAGTTCTTC. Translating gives CASSPGQGYNEQFF.

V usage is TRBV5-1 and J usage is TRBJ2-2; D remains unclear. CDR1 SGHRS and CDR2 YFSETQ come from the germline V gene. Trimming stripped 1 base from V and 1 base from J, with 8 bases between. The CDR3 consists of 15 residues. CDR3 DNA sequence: TGCGCCAGCAGCTTGAGTGAGAAGAACACCGGGGAGCTGTTTTTT. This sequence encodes CASSLSEKNTGELFF.

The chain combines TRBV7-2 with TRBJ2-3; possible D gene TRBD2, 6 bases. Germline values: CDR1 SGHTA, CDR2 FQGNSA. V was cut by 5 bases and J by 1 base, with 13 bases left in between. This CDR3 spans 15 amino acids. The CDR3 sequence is CASSHRVAGTDTQYF. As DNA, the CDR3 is TGTGCCAGCAGCCACCGGGTAGCGGGCACAGATACGCAGTATTTT.

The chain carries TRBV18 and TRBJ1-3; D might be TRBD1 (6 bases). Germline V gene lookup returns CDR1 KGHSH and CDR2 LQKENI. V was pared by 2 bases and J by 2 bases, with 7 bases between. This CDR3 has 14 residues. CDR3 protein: CASSPAGAGNTIYF. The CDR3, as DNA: TGTGCCAGCTCACCAGCAGGGGCTGGAAACACCATATATTTT. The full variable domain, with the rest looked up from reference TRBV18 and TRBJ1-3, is NAGVMQNPRHLVRRRGQEARLRCSPMKGHSHVYWYRQLPEEGLKFMVYLQKENIIDESGMPKERFSAEFPKEGPSILRIQQVVRGDSAAYFCASSPAGAGNTIYFGEGSWLTVV.

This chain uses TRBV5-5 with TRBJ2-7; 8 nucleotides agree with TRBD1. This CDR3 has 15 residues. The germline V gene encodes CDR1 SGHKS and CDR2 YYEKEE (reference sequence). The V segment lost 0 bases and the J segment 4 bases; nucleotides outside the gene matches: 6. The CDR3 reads CASSLAQGAGYEQYF. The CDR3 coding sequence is TGTGCCAGCAGCTTGGCCCAGGGGGCTGGGTACGAGCAGTACTTC.

The CDR3 sequence is CASSFGTDTQYF. CDR3 nucleotide sequence: TGTGCCAGCAGTTTCGGCACAGATACGCAGTATTTT. J is TRBJ2-3 and V is TRBV9, with D uncertain. The CDR3 extends over 12 amino acids. Per the germline V gene, CDR1 is SGDLS and CDR2 is YYNGEE. V lost 5 bases and J lost 1, with 5 bases in between.

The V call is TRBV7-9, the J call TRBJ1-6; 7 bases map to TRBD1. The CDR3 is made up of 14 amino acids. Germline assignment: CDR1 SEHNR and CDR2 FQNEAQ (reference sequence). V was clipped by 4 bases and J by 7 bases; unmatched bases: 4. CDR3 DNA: TGTGCCAGCAGCTCCGGGACAGAGAATTCACCCCTCCACTTT. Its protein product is CASSSGTENSPLHF.

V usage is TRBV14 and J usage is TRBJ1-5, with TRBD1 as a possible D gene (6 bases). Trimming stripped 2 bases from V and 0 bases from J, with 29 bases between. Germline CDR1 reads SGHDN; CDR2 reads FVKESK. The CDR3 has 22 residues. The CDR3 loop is CASSQKGRNPAPGVGSNQPQHF. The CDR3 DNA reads TGTGCCAGCAGCCAAAAAGGGCGAAATCCGGCCCCAGGGGTGGGTAGCAATCAGCCCCAGCATTTT.